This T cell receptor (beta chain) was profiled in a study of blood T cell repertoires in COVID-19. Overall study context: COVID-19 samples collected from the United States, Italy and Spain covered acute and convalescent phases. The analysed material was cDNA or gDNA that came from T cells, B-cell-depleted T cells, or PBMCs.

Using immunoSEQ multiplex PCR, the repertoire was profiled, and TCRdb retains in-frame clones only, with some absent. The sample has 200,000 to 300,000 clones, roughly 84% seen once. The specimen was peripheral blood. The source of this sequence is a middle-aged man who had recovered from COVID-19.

CDR3 sequence (DNA): TGTGCCAGCAGTGTGGGCAACCCCTCAACTAATGAAAAACTGTTTTTT. Amino acid sequence: CASSVGNPSTNEKLFF. The J gene is TRBJ1-4, the V gene TRBV7-2, with D unclear. The CDR3 consists of 16 residues. Germline CDR1 is SGHTA and CDR2 is FQGNSA. Trimming cost V 6 bases and J 0 bases, with 14 bases left between them.